A selection of T cell receptor beta chains follows, all from one sample in a study of cytomegalovirus exposure and HLA in healthy donors. The repertoire was sequenced with immunoSEQ multiplex PCR; TCRdb's copy has only in-frame clones and lacks some. The sample comprises 95,000 to 150,000 clones, about 78% of which are singletons, and approximately 1.2% rests with the top ten. Material: PBMCs. These TCRs come from a female donor in good health and CMV-seronegative. Each CDR3 is given with its conserved first and last residue. The order of the fields is clone size, D gene, J gene, V gene, CDR3 DNA, CDR3 protein. A D gene is named only where the DNA matches it firmly. Not every row has a clone size; where given, it reads once, few, many or a size class.

clone_size: .; d_call: .; j_call: TRBJ1-2; v_call: TRBV30; cdr3_nt: TGTGCCTGGAGCCGAGACAGGCCCTATGGCTACACCTTC; cdr3_aa: CAWSRDRPYGYTF
clone_size: .; d_call: TRBD2; j_call: TRBJ2-4; v_call: TRBV18; cdr3_nt: TGTGCCAGCTCCCCTAGGACTAGCGGGAGCAAAAACATTCAGTACTTC; cdr3_aa: CASSPRTSGSKNIQYF
clone_size: .; d_call: .; j_call: TRBJ1-5; v_call: TRBV18; cdr3_nt: TGTGCCAGCTCACCAGGACGGACAGAGAATCAGCCCCAGCATTTT; cdr3_aa: CASSPGRTENQPQHF
clone_size: .; d_call: TRBD1; j_call: TRBJ2-5; v_call: TRBV5-4; cdr3_nt: TGTGCCAGCAGCTTCCGGACAGGCCAAGAGACCCAGTACTTC; cdr3_aa: CASSFRTGQETQYF
clone_size: .; d_call: TRBD2; j_call: TRBJ2-1; v_call: TRBV18; cdr3_nt: TGTGCCAGCTCACCTTTGACGGGGGGTTACAATGAGCAGTTCTTC; cdr3_aa: CASSPLTGGYNEQFF
clone_size: .; d_call: .; j_call: TRBJ2-5; v_call: TRBV9; cdr3_nt: TGTGCCAGCAGCGTAGACCTACAAGAGACCCAGTACTTC; cdr3_aa: CASSVDLQETQYF
clone_size: .; d_call: TRBD1; j_call: TRBJ1-2; v_call: TRBV6-1; cdr3_nt: TGTGCCAGCAGTGACCCTTCGACAGGGGGCACAGGTGGCTACACCTTC; cdr3_aa: CASSDPSTGGTGGYTF
clone_size: .; d_call: TRBD1; j_call: TRBJ1-4; v_call: TRBV30; cdr3_nt: TGTGCCTGGGACAGGGCGGGATTAAATGAAAAACTGTTTTTT; cdr3_aa: CAWDRAGLNEKLFF
clone_size: once; d_call: TRBD1; j_call: TRBJ2-3; v_call: TRBV7-9; cdr3_nt: TGTGCCAGCACCCGGGACAGCCGCACAGATACGCAGTATTTT; cdr3_aa: CASTRDSRTDTQYF
clone_size: .; d_call: TRBD1; j_call: TRBJ2-3; v_call: TRBV6-5; cdr3_nt: TGTGCCAGCAGCCCGGGACAGGTCACAGATACGCAGTATTTT; cdr3_aa: CASSPGQVTDTQYF
clone_size: .; d_call: TRBD2; j_call: TRBJ2-7; v_call: TRBV4-2; cdr3_nt: TGTGCCAGCAGCCAAGATACGGGAGGGCGCGAGCAGTACTTC; cdr3_aa: CASSQDTGGREQYF
clone_size: once; d_call: .; j_call: TRBJ1-1; v_call: TRBV7-9; cdr3_nt: TGTGCCAGCAGCACCACACAGGGTCTTGGCACTGAAGCTTTCTTT; cdr3_aa: CASSTTQGLGTEAFF
clone_size: .; d_call: .; j_call: TRBJ2-7; v_call: TRBV11-2; cdr3_nt: TGTGCCAGCAGCCTTTCACTAGTCTCCTACGAGCAGTACTTC; cdr3_aa: CASSLSLVSYEQYF
clone_size: .; d_call: TRBD2; j_call: TRBJ2-1; v_call: TRBV7-2; cdr3_nt: TGTGCCAGCAGATCTGGGACTAGTTCCTACAATGAGCAGTTCTTC; cdr3_aa: CASRSGTSSYNEQFF
clone_size: .; d_call: .; j_call: TRBJ1-1; v_call: TRBV6-1; cdr3_nt: TGTGCCAGCAGTGAGGTCCAGGGGCGCACTGAAGCTTTCTTT; cdr3_aa: CASSEVQGRTEAFF
clone_size: few; d_call: .; j_call: TRBJ1-5; v_call: TRBV9; cdr3_nt: TGTGCCAGCAGCGTAGACCCCCGGGGCAATCAGCCCCAGCATTTT; cdr3_aa: CASSVDPRGNQPQHF